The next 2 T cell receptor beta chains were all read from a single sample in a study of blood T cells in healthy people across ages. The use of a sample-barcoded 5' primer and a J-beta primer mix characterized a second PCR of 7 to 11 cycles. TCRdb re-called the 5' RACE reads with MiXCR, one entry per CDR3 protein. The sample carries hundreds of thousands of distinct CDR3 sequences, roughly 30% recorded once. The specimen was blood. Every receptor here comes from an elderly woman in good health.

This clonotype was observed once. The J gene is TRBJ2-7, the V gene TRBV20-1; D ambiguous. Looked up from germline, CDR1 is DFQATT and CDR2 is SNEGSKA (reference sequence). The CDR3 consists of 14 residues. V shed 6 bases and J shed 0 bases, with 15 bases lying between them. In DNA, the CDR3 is TGCAGTGCCGAGAGGCGAACGAGCTCCTACGAGCAGTACTTC. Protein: CSAERRTSSYEQYF.

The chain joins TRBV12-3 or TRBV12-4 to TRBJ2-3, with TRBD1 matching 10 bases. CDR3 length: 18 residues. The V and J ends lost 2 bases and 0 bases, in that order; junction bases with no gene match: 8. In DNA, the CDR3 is TGTGCCAGCAGTTTAAGGGACAGGGGTCCATTTAGCACAGATACGCAGTATTTT. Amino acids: CASSLRDRGPFSTDTQYF.